This T cell receptor (beta chain) emerged from a study of monozygotic twins with inflammatory bowel disease. With regard to this clonotype: Its antigen is not known.

The germline V gene has CDR1 MDHEN and CDR2 SYDVKM. The CDR3 totals 17 residues. General study findings and limits: Discordant twins had repertoire similarity that did not differ from that of concordant twins, possibly from limited power. Differing immunosuppressive treatments may have added variability to patient repertoires. The study found lower TCRbeta diversity (inverse Simpson) in IBD patients than in healthy co-twins.

TCRdb re-called the 5' RACE reads, yielding one record per CDR3 amino acid sequence without DNA. This table lists about 450,000 distinct CDR3 sequences. Sequenced sample: blood. The V and J genes are TRBV28 and TRBJ1-6. The TCR comes from a human donor with ulcerative colitis or Crohn's disease, or a healthy co-twin of an affected twin (not recorded which). The CDR3: CASSPDLRSSYNSPLHF.